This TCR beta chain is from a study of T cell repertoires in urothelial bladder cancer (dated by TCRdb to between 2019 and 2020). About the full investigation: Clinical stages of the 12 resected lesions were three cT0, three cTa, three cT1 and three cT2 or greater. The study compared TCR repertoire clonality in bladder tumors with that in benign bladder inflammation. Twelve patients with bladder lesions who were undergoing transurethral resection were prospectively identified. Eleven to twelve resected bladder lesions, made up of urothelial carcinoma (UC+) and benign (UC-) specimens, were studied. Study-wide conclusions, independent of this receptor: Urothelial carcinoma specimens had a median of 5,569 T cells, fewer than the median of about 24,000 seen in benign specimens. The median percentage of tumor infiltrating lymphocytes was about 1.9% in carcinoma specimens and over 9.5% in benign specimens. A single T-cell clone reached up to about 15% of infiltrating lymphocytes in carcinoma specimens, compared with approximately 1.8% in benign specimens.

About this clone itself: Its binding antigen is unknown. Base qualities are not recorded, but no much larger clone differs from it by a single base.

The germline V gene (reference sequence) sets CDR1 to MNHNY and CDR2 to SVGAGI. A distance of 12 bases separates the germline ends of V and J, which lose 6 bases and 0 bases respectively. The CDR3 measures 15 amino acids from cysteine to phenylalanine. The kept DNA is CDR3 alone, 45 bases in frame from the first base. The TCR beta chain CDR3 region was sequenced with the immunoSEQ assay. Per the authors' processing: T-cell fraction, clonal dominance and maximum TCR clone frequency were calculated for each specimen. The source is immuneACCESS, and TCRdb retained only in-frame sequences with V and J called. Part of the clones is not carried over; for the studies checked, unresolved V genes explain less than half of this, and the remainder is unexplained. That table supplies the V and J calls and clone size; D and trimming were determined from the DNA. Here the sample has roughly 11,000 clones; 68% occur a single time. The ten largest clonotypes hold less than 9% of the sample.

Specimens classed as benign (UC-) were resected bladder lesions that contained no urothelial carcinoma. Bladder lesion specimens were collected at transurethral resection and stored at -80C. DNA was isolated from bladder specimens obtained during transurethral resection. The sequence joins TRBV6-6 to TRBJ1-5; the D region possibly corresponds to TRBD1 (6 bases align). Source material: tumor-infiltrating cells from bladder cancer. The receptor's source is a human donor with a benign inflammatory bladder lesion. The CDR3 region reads CASSPRGSSNQPQHF. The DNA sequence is TGTGCCAGCAGCCCAAGGGGGAGTAGCAATCAGCCCCAGCATTTT.